Following are 3 T cell receptor beta chains from one sample sequenced in a study of T cell responses to AZD1222 COVID-19 vaccine. Repertoires were generated with immunoSEQ multiplex PCR, while TCRdb's copy carries only in-frame clones and drops some. The table has more than 90,000 clones, about 86% seen once; the top ten hold 1.4%. Material: peripheral blood, obtained on day 0 of AZD1222 vaccination. These TCRs come from an adult in good health.

This clone was seen just once. V gene TRBV29-1 combines with J gene TRBJ2-1, with D tentatively TRBD1 or TRBD2 (5 bases each). The germline gives CDR1 SQVTM, CDR2 ANQGSEA. The CDR3 length is 13 residues. CDR3 in amino acids: CTGRDPVDNEQFF. The CDR3 coding sequence is TGCACCGGCCGGGACCCAGTGGACAATGAGCAGTTCTTC.

V is TRBV15 and J is TRBJ2-1; no definite D call. The V gene's germline CDR1 is LNHNV and CDR2 YYDKDF (reference sequence). The CDR3 has 15 residues. The V end was cut by 0 bases, the J end by 4 bases, with 10 bases between. Here the CDR3 DNA reads TGTGCCACCAGCAGAGATCCCCGGACGTACAATGAGCAGTTCTTC. Its translation: CATSRDPRTYNEQFF.

The chain carries TRBV7-2 and TRBJ1-1, with 7 positions matching TRBD1. CDR3 length equals 18 residues. Trimming removed 4 bases from V and 1 base from J; junction bases left unmatched: 15. CDR1 and CDR2 (germline): SGHTA, FQGNSA. CDR3 DNA sequence: TGTGCCAGCAGCTCATGGGAGCCCAGGGGACAGAGGAACACTGAAGCTTTCTTT. Translated, it gives CASSSWEPRGQRNTEAFF.